The source of this TCR beta chain is a study of breast tumors, draining lymph nodes, adjacent tissues. One entry per CDR3 protein results from TCRdb running MiXCR on the multiplex PCR reads. This table has more than 200,000 distinct CDR3 sequences, about a third appearing once. With 1 base removed from V and 5 bases from J, the gap between germline ends came to 2 bases. Germline V gene sequence: CDR1 SGHAT, CDR2 FQNNGV. The CDR3 runs to 11 residues. The lymph nodes were axillary draining lymph nodes from breast cancer patients. This clonotype showed up many times. Sequencing was performed on axillary lymph node tissue. The chain uses TRBV11-2 and TRBJ1-2; D unresolved. This clonotype was obtained from a female donor with breast cancer. Some clones in this sample may be carry-over from other donors' samples. This chain's CDR3 is CASSLVYGYTF. CDR3 DNA sequence: TGTGCCAGCAGCTTAGTGTATGGCTACACCTTC.